This T cell receptor beta chain is drawn from a study of CD4 T cells in relation to SARS-CoV-2 and coronaviruses. Background on the study: ViraFEST: approximately eleven-day antigen culture of PBMCs, then TCR beta CDR3 sequencing. Study results and limitations: In approximately 70% of donors, memory CD4+ clonotypes crossrecognized SARS-CoV-2 and at least one common cold coronavirus spike.

Before the COVID-19 pandemic, during about 2010-2019, CD4+ T cells were taken from unexposed donors. CD4+ T cells were isolated from the cells after 10 days of culture. Cells permitting, SARS-CoV-2 S/N and four cold-coronavirus spikes were tested on unexposed-donor CD4+ T cells. On days 3 and 7, cultures got half fresh IL-2 medium. This clone showed up just a few times. Its antigen is currently unknown. Assay: immunoSEQ multiplex PCR; the TCRdb copy retains only in-frame clones and omits some. The top ten clones hold 15% to 19% of a sample with 15,000 to 20,000 clones, about 80% of them seen once. The CDR3 sequence is 12 residues long. Germline CDR1 SEHNR, CDR2 FQNEAQ (reference sequence). Trimming removed 4 bases at V and 6 bases at J, with 9 bases between.

Material for sequencing was CD4+ T cells from PBMCs, cultured in vitro. This TCR derives from a human donor in good health. This rearrangement joins TRBV7-9 to TRBJ1-1; weak D call: TRBD1 (5 bases). The CDR3 protein is CASSSDSSEAFF. Here the CDR3 DNA reads TGTGCCAGCAGCTCTGACAGCTCTGAAGCTTTCTTT.